This TCR beta chain was observed in a study of CD8+ T cells in alopecia areata. PBMCs, the starting material, were the source of sorted CD4+ and CD8+ T cells. Extraction of RNA preceded its reverse transcription into cDNA, which served as the sequencing template. The assay was immunoSEQ multiplex PCR, and TCRdb's table has in-frame clones only and misses some. The profile covers about 97,000 clones, with roughly two fifths appearing a single time and about 1.5% taken by the ten largest. Trimming cost V 8 bases and J 6 bases, with 17 bases left between them. The germline V gene has CDR1 SGHTA and CDR2 FQGNSA. CDR3 size: 14 residues.

Sequencing was performed on CD4+ T cells sorted from blood. This receptor was identified in a human donor with alopecia areata. V usage is TRBV7-2 and J usage is TRBJ1-5; the D gene is possibly TRBD1 (5 bases). The CDR3 DNA reads as TGTGCCAGCGGATTCGGGGCGCAAGGTCAGCCCCAGCATTTT. Translation: CASGFGAQGQPQHF. Based on the CDR3 plus reference TRBV7-2 and TRBJ1-5, the full variable domain is GAGVSQSPSNKVTEKGKDVELRCDPISGHTALYWYRQSLGQGLEFLIYFQGNSAPDKSGLPSDRFSAERTGGSVSTLTIQRTQQEDSAVYLCASGFGAQGQPQHFGDGTRLSIL.